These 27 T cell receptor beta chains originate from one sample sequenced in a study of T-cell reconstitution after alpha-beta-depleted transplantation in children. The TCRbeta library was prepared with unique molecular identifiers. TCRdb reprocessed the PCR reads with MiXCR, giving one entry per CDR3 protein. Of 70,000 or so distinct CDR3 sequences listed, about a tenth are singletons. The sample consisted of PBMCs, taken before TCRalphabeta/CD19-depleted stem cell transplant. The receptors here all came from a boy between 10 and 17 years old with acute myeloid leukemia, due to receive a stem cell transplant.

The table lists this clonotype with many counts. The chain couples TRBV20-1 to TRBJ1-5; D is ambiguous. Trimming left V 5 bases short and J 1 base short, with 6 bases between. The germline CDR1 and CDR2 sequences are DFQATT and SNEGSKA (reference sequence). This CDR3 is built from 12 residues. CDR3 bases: TGCAGTGCTGGCCGGAGCAATCAGCCCCAGCATTTT. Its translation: CSAGRSNQPQHF.

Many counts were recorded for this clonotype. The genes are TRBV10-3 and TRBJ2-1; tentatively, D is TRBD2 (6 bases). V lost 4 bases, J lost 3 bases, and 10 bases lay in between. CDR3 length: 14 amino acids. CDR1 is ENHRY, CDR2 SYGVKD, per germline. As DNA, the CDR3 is TGTGCCATCAGTGGGACTACTCTCTACAATGAGCAGTTCTTC. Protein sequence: CAISGTTLYNEQFF.

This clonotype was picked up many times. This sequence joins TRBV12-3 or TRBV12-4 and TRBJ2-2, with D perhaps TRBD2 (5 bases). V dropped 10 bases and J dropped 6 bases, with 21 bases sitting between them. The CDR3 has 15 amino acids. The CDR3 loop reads CAMYDGSAEAGELFF. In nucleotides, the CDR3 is TGTGCCATGTATGATGGATCGGCGGAGGCCGGGGAGCTGTTTTTT.

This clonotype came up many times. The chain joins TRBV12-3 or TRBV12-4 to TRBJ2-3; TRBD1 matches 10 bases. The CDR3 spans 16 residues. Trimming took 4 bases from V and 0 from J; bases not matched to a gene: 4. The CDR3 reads CASSSKTGGSTDTQYF. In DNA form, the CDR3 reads TGTGCCAGCAGTTCTAAGACAGGGGGCAGCACAGATACGCAGTATTTT.

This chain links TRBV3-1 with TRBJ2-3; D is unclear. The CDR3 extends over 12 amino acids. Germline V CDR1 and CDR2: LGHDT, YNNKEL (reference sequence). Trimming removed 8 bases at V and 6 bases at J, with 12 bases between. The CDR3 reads CASCREMDTQYF. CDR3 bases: TGTGCCAGCTGCAGAGAGATGGATACGCAGTATTTT.

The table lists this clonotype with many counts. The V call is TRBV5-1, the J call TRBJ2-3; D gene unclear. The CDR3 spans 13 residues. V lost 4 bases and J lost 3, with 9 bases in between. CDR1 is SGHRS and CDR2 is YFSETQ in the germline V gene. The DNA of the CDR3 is TGCGCCAGCAGCCGTCCCGGTACAGATACGCAGTATTTT. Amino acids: CASSRPGTDTQYF.

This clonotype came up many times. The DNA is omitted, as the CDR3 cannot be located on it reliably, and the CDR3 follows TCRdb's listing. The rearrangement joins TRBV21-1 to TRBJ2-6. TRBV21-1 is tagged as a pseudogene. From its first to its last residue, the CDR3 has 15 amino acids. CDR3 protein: CASTPWGSGANVLTF.

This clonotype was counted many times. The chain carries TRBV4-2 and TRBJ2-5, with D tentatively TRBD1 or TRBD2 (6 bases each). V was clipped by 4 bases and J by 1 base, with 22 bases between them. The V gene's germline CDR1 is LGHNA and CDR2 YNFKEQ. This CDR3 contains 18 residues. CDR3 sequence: CASSLYWSIGGGQETQYF. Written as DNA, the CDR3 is TGTGCCAGCAGCCTATATTGGAGCATTGGAGGGGGCCAAGAGACCCAGTACTTC.

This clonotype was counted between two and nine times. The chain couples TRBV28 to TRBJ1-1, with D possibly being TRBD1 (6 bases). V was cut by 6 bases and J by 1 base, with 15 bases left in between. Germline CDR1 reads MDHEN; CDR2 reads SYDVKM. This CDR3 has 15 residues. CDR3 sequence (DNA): TGTGCCAGCAGATCGGGGGCAGGCGCGAACACTGAAGCTTTCTTT. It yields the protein CASRSGAGANTEAFF.

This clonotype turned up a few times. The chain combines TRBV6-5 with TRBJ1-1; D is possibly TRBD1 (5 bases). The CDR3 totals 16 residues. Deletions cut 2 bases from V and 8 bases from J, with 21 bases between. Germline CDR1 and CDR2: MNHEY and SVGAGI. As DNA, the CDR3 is TGTGCCAGCAGTTACAAGGGGCCGGGCAACGACCCAGAAGCTTTCTTT. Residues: CASSYKGPGNDPEAFF.

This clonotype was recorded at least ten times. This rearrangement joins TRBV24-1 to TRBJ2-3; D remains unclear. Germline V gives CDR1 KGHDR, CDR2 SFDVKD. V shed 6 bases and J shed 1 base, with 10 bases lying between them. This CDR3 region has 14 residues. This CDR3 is CATSSTGGTDTQYF. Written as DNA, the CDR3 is TGTGCCACCAGTAGTACTGGGGGCACAGATACGCAGTATTTT.

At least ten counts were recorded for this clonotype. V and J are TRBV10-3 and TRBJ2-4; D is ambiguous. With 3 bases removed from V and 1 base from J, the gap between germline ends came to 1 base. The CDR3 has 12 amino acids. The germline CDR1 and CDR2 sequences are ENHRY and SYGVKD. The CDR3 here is CAISDAKNIQYF. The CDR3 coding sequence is TGTGCCATCAGTGATGCCAAAAACATTCAGTACTTC.

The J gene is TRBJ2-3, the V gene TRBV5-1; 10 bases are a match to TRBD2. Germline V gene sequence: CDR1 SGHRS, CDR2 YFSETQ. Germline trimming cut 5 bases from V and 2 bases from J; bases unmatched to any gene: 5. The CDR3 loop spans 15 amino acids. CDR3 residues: CASRLAGGLTDTQYF. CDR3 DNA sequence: TGCGCCAGCAGGTTAGCGGGGGGACTCACAGATACGCAGTATTTT.

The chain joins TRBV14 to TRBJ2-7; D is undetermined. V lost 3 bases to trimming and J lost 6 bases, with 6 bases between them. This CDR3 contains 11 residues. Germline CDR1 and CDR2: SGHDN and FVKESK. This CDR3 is CASSHGVEQYF. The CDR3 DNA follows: TGTGCCAGCAGCCATGGGGTCGAGCAGTACTTC.

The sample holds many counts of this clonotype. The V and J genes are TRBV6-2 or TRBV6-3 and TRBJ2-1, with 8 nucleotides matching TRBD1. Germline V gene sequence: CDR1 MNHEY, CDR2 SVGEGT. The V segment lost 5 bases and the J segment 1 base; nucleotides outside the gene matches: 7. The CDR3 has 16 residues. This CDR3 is CASSPMGQVSYNEQFF. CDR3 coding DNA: TGTGCCAGCAGTCCGATGGGACAGGTATCCTACAATGAGCAGTTCTTC.

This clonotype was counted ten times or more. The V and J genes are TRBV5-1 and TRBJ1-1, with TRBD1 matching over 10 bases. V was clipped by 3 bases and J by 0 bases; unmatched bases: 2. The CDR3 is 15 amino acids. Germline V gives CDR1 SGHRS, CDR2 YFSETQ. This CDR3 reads CASSSDRGMNTEAFF. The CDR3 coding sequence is TGCGCCAGCAGCTCGGACAGGGGGATGAACACTGAAGCTTTCTTT.

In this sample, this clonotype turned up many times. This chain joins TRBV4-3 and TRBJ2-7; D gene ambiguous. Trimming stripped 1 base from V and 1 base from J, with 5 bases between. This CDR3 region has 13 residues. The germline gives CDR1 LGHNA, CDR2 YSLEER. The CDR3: CASSQAISYEQYF. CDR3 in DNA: TGCGCCAGCAGCCAAGCCATTTCCTACGAGCAGTACTTC.

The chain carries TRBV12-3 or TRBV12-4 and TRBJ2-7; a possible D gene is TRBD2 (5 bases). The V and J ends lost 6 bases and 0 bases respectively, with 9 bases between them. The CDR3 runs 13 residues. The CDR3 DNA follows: TGTGCCAGCAGGACTATGAGCTCCTACGAGCAGTACTTC. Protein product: CASRTMSSYEQYF.

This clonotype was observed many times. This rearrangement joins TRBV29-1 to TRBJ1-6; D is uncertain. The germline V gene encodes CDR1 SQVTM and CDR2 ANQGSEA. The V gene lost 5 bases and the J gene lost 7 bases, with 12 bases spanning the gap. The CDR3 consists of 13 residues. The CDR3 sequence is CSVRPAANSPLHF. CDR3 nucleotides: TGCAGCGTTCGGCCTGCGGCCAATTCACCCCTCCACTTT.

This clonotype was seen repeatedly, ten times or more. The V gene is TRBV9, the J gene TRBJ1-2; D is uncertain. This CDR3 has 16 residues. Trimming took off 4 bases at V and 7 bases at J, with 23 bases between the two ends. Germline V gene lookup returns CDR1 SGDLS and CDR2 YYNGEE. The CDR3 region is CASSSDGRPHWGGYTF. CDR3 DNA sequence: TGTGCCAGCAGCTCAGACGGACGGCCACATTGGGGTGGCTACACCTTC.

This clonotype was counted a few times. The CDR3 DNA reads as TGTGCCAGCAGCCAAGGGGAATACGAGCAGTACGTC. Protein: CASSQGEYEQYV. The J gene is TRBJ2-7, the V gene TRBV3-1; no clear D gene. Germline CDR1 and CDR2: LGHDT and YNNKEL (reference sequence). This CDR3 is 12 amino acids long. V lost 1 base, J lost 4 bases, and 5 bases lay in between.

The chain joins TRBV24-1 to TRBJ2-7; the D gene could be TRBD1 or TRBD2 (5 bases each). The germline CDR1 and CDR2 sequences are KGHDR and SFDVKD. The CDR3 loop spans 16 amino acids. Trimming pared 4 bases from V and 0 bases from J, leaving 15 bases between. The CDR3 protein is CATSDSRDGPSYEQYF. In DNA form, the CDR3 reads TGTGCCACCAGTGACAGCCGGGACGGACCCTCCTACGAGCAGTACTTC.

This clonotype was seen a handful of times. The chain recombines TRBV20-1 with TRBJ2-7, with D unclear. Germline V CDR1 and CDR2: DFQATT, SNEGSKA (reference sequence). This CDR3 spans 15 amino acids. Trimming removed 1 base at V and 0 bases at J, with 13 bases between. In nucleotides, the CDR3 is TGCAGTGCTAGAGGGTCAGCGCCCTTCTCCTACGAGCAGTACTTC. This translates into CSARGSAPFSYEQYF.

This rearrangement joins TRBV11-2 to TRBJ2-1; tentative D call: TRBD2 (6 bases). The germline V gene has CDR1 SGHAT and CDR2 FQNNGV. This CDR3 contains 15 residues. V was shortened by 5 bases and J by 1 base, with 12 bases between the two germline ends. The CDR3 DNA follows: TGTGCCAGCAGCGCGGGACTCCAATCCTACAATGAGCAGTTCTTC. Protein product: CASSAGLQSYNEQFF.

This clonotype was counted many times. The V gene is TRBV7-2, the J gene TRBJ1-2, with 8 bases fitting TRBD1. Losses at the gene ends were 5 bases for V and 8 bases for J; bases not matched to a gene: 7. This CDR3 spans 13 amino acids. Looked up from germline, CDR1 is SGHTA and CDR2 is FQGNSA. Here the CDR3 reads CASSNNPGGGYTF. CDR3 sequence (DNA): TGTGCCAGCAGCAACAACCCAGGGGGCGGCTACACCTTC.

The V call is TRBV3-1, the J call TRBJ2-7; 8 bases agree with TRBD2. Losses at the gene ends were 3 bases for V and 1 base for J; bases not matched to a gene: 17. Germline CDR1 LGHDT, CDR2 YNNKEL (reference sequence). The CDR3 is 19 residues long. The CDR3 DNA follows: TGTGCCAGCAGCCAGTACCTTTCTGGACTAGCCCCTCGGTCCTACGAGCAGTACTTC. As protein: CASSQYLSGLAPRSYEQYF.

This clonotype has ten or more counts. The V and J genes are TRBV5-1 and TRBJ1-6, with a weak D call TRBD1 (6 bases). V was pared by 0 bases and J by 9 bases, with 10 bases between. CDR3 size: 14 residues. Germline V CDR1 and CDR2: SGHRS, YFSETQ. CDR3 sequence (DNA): TGCGCCAGCAGCTTGGGAGACAGGAGTTCACCCCTCCACTTT. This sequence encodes CASSLGDRSSPLHF.